The 2 T cell receptor beta chains listed next were all sequenced from one sample in a study of OX40 agonist ivuxolimab in advanced cancers. Produced via immunoSEQ multiplex PCR; TCRdb's table is partial and in-frame only. The sample gives about 37,000 clones, 86% of which show up once; 2% to 2.5% is in the top ten. Sample: CD4+ or CD8+ T cells sorted from blood, taken in a trial of the OX40 agonist ivuxolimab. Every receptor here comes from an adult with an advanced solid tumor such as melanoma, head and neck, liver or kidney cancer.

The rearrangement links TRBV21-1 to TRBJ2-5; TRBD2, the table's D call, lacks a check against the DNA. The end of the DNA is better explained by TRBJ2-7, so the J call may be wrong. TRBV21-1 is recorded as a pseudogene. The CDR3 spans 15 residues. The CDR3 region is CASRPTKVRFTEQYF. For the CDR3, the DNA is TGTGCCAGCAGACCTACTAAGGTTCGGTTCACCGAGCAGTACTTC.

This sequence joins TRBV6-6 and TRBJ1-5; D may be TRBD1 (6 bases). Trimming shortened V by 1 base and J by 3 bases, and 13 bases separated the two germline ends. The CDR3 consists of 16 residues. Per germline, CDR1 MNHNY and CDR2 SVGAGI (reference sequence). Here the CDR3 DNA reads TGTGCCAGCAGTTACTATTTGACAGGCGACAATCAGCCCCAGCATTTT. Translation: CASSYYLTGDNQPQHF.